The TCR beta chain under discussion was sequenced for a study of shared clonotypes between healthy human individuals. Study summary: Three plates were used per donor for CD4 naive, three for CD4 memory, two for CD8 naive and one for CD8 memory.

The germline V gene encodes CDR1 SEHNR and CDR2 FQNEAQ (reference sequence). V dropped 5 bases and J dropped 0 bases, with 6 bases sitting between them. This CDR3 has 13 amino acids. The table came from immunoSEQ multiplex PCR; TCRdb's copy has only in-frame clones and leaves some out. The sample shows about 1.5 million clones, roughly 98% of them seen only once. This clone was seen just once. Its antigen remains unknown. Study-wide results and limits: Large sequencing depth failed to make sorted-subset sequencing complete, rarefaction showed. Clonotype sharing across several donors was observed for about 5.2% of naive CD4 clonotypes. Non-shared clonotypes had lower generation probabilities than those shared by all four donors.

The TCR was taken from a man aged 25 to 45 in good health. The specimen was naive CD4+ T cells sorted from blood. Specified subset: CD45RA+ positively selected. The chain recombines TRBV7-9 with TRBJ2-3; D is unresolved. In DNA form, the CDR3 reads TGTGCCAGCAGCCGGCACAGCACAGATACGCAGTATTTT. It codes for CASSRHSTDTQYF.